The source of this T cell receptor (beta chain) is a study of blood T cells in healthy people across ages (dated by TCRdb to 2014 to 2015). Broadly, across the study: In model experiments, template switching captured roughly one uniquely barcoded TCR beta cDNA molecule for every two T cells. Age-related changes in TCR beta repertoire diversity were measured in the study by deep sequencing normalized with unique cDNA molecular identifiers. The donors were split into four age groups: young (average around 16 years), middle-aged (39), aged (more than 60) and long-lived (roughly 88). To avoid experimental bias, donors of different ages were randomly spread across the sequencing lanes. For two donors (one aged 18 to 29 and one aged 80 or older), the study analyzed two additional independent replicas of 1 million unique cDNA reads from the same blood draw. Results and caveats for the whole study, not just this receptor: Bulk unsorted PBMC profiling prevented conclusive comparison of naive and antigen-experienced compartments. Estimates of total diversity based on one million sequenced T cells were considered lower bounds and underestimates. Observed TCR beta diversity correlated strongly with the percentage of naive T cells measured by flow cytometry. Because the CMV infection status of the donors was unknown, age-related changes in expanded clonotypes may potentially have been confounded. The long-lived group showed more naive CD4+ T cells, fewer expanded clones and increased TCR diversity than the aged group, suggesting age selection. As age increased, observed TCR beta diversity per million T cells dropped in a roughly linear way, and a significant reduction was already evident by age 40.

The donors were under 40 Caucasian individuals from Russia, aged roughly 6 to 100 years, who were systemically healthy. Each donor gave 8 to 10 milliliters of peripheral blood, collected into EDTA-treated Vacutainer tubes. PBMCs were isolated by Ficoll-Paque density-gradient centrifugation, with at least 6 million obtained per sample. Trizol reagent was used to extract total RNA from PBMCs, with at least 6 micrograms per sample. For every donor, an aliquot of PBMCs went through flow cytometry to measure the percentages of naive CD45RAhigh/CD27high T cells. Inclusive of the bounding cysteine and phenylalanine, the CDR3 is 14 residues long. Just CDR3 DNA is preserved here, 42 bases in frame from base 1. Unmatched junction bases come to 5, with V trimmed by 4 bases and J by 4 bases. From the germline V gene, CDR1 is SGHTA and CDR2 is FQGNSA. Remarks on this clonotype: No antigen is known for it. Within one base of it there is no much larger clone, and no base qualities were kept.

Receptor amplification or capture employed 5' RACE. Sequencing was performed on an Illumina HiSeq 2500. The second PCR ran for roughly 7 to 11 cycles and used a J-beta primer mix along with a sample-barcoded 5' primer. A template-switch 5' adaptor carrying 12 random nucleotides introduced a unique molecular identifier onto each TCR beta cDNA molecule. Each sample yielded at least 2.5 million CDR3-containing paired-end reads. The Mint cDNA synthesis kit, primed by a TRBC-specific oligonucleotide, was used to synthesize first-strand cDNA from all RNA. All cDNA was treated with uracil-DNA glycosylase and then went through a first 18-cycle PCR with the universal primers M1SS and BC2_uni_R. Per the authors' processing: For normalization, 1 million high-quality reads were randomly selected from each sample, with every read carrying a distinct molecular identifier. Reads sharing molecular identifiers were discarded rather than binned into consensus sequences. MiTCR, set to a Q25 quality threshold and the strictest error-elimination algorithm, was used for CDR3 identification, clonotype clustering and error correction. Lower-bound total TCR beta diversity was estimated with a nonparametric unseen species model using Euler transformation. TCRdb redid the processing of the public reads, applying fastp at Q25 and MiXCR, and retained in-frame beta chains. CDR3 protein duplicates are merged, each entry listing the most common genes and DNA. The V and J calls and clone size are TCRdb's, not the authors'. The sample table records roughly 1,300,000 distinct CDR3 sequences; 59% of these occur just once. The top ten clonotypes cover under 8.5% of the sample.

The sequenced sample consisted of blood. This receptor was identified in a young man in good health. The receptor chain draws on TRBV7-2 and TRBJ2-3, and 7 junctional nucleotides match TRBD1. CDR3 loop: CASSSSDRADTQYF. The sequence in DNA is TGTGCCAGCAGCTCTTCCGACAGGGCAGATACGCAGTATTTT.